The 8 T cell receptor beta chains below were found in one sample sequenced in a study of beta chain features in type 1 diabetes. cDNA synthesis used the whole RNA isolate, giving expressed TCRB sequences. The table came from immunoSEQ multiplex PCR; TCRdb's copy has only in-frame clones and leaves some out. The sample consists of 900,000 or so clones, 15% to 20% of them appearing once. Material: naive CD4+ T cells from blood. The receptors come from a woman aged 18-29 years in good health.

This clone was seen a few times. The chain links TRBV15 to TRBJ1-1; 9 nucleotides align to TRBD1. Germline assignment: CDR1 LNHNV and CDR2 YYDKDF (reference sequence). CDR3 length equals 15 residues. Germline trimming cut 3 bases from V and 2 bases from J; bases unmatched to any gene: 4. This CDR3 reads CATSRKGQGNTEAFF. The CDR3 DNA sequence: TGTGCCACCAGCAGGAAGGGACAGGGAAACACTGAAGCTTTCTTT.

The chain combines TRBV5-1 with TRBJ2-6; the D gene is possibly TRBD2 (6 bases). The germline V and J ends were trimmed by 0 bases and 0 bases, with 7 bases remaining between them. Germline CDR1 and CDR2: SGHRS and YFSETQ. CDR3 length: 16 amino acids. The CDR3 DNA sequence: TGCGCCAGCAGCTTGGGGAGGGGCTCTGGGGCCAACGTCCTGACTTTC. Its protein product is CASSLGRGSGANVLTF.

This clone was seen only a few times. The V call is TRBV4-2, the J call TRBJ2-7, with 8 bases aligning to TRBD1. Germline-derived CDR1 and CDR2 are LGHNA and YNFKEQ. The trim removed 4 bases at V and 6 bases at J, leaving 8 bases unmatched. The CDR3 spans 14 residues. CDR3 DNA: TGTGCCAGCAGCCGCGACAGGGGACCTGGCGAGCAGTACTTC. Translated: CASSRDRGPGEQYF.

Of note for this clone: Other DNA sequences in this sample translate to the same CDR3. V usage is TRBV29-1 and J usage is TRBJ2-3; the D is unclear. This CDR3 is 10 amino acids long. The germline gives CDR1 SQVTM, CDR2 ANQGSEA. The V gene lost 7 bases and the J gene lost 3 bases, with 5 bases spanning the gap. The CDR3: CSAGTDTQYF. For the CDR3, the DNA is TGCAGCGCTGGTACAGATACGCAGTATTTT.

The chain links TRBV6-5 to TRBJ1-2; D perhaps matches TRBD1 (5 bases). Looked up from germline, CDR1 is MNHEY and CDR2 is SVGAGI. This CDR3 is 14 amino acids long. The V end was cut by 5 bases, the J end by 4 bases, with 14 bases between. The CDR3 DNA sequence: TGTGCCAGCAGTGGATCTGGGGGTACCTATGGCTACACCTTC. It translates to CASSGSGGTYGYTF.

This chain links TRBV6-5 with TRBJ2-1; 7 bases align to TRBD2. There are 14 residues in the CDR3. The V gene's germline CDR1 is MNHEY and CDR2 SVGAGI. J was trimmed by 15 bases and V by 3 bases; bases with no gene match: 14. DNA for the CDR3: TGTGCCAGCAGTTATCCTGCTAGCGGAGGTTCATTGTTCTTC. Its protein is CASSYPASGGSLFF.

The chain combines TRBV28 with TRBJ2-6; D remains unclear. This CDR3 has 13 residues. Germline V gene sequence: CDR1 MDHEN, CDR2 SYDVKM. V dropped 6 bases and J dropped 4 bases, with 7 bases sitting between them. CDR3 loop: CASSETGANVLTF. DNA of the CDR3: TGTGCCAGCAGCGAAACAGGGGCCAACGTCCTGACTTTC.

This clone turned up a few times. CDR3 protein: CASSVVAGMNTEAFF. The DNA of the CDR3 is TGTGCCAGCAGCGTAGTAGCGGGAATGAACACTGAAGCTTTCTTT. The chain recombines TRBV9 with TRBJ1-1; D unresolved. Trimming left V 0 bases short and J 0 bases short, with 9 bases between. From germline, CDR1 is SGDLS and CDR2 YYNGEE. The CDR3 is 15 residues long.